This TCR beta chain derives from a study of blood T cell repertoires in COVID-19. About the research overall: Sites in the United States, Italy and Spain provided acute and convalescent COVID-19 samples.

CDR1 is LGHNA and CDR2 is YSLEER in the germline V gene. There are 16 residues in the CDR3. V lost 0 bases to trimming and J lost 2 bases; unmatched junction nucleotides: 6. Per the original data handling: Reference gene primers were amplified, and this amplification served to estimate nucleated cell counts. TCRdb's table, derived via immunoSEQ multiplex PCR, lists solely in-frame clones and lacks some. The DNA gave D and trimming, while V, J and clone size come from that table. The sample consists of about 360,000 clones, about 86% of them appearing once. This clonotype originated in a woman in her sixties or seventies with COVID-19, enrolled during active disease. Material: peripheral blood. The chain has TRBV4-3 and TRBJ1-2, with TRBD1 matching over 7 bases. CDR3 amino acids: CASSQDLRGGNYGYTF. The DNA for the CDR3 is TGCGCCAGCAGCCAAGATCTGAGAGGGGGCAACTATGGCTACACCTTC.